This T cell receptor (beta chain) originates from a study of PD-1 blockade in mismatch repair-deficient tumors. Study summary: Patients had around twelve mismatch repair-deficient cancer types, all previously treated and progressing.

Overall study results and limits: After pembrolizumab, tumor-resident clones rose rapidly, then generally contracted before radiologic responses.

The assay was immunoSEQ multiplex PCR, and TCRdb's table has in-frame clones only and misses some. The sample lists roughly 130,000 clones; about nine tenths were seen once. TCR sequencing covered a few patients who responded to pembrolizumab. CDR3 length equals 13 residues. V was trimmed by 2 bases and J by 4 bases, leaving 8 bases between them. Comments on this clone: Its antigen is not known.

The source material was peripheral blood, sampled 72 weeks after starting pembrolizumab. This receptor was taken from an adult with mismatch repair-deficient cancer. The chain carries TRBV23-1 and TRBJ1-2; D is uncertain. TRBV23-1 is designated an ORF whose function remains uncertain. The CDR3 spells CASSQRPGYGYTF. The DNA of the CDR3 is TGCGCCAGCAGTCAAAGGCCGGGCTATGGCTACACCTTC.